This note documents a single TCR beta chain sequence. There are 16 residues in the CDR3. Germline V CDR1 and CDR2: MNHNS, SASEGT. J lost 1 base, V lost 2 bases, and 7 bases had no gene match. These data come from a study of blood T cell repertoires in COVID-19. Study background: Acute and convalescent COVID-19 samples came from the United States, Italy and Spain. Nucleic acid was either cDNA or gDNA, and it came from T cells, B-cell-depleted T cells, or PBMCs.

Source study methods: The assay estimated nucleated cells by amplifying reference gene primers. Here immunoSEQ multiplex PCR was the method, and the copy in TCRdb shows in-frame clones only, minus some. The V and J calls and clone size are taken from that table; D and trimming were inferred from the DNA. Here the sample spans 85,000 to 90,000 clones, approximately 79% being singletons. The clonotype originates from a woman older than 75 with active or convalescent COVID-19. Sequences were obtained from peripheral blood. The chain links TRBV6-1 to TRBJ2-5; 7 bases fit TRBD1. CDR3 DNA sequence: TGTGCCAGCAGTGAATTACCCCGGGACAGCCAAGAGACCCAGTACTTC. This encodes CASSELPRDSQETQYF.